These 4 T cell receptor beta chains originate from one sample sequenced in a study of T cell clonality in common variable immunodeficiency. The data were produced by immunoSEQ multiplex PCR, yet TCRdb's version contains in-frame clones alone and is incomplete. The specimen has approximately 44,000 clones, none found just once. Sequenced sample: peripheral blood mononuclear cells. These receptors were obtained from a person between 18 and 70 years old in good health.

This clone was recorded many times. Sequencing ends 3 residues short of the CDR3 end; the germline J gene provides the rest. The chain combines TRBV18 with TRBJ1-1; 7 bases are shared with TRBD1. Germline V gene sequence: CDR1 KGHSH, CDR2 LQKENI. This CDR3 comprises 12 residues. The CDR3 DNA, read in part, is TGTGCCAGCTCAGTACAGGGGTGGGAA. Amino acid sequence: CASSVQGWE. The CDR3 in its entirety is CASSVQGWEAFF.

This clone has ten or more counts. CDR3 sequence: CASSQGGGRGNYGYTF. The covered CDR3 bases are TGCGCCAGCAGCCAAGGAGGGGGCAGGGGGAACTATGGC. This chain links TRBV4-1 with TRBJ1-2, with TRBD1 matching 7 bases. The sequenced fragment ends 3 residues before the CDR3 boundary, so the rest is inferred from the germline J gene. Trimming removed 1 base from V and 2 bases from J; junction bases left unmatched: 7. Germline-derived CDR1 and CDR2 are MGHRA and YSYEKL. This CDR3 spans 16 amino acids.

There are many counts of this clone. The germline gene is not matched at one end of the junction; a read error may be the cause. The CDR3 extends 3 residues past the end of the read, so its final part is completed from the germline J gene. This sequence joins TRBV4-2 and TRBJ1-6, with D possibly TRBD1 on 5 matching bases. Per the germline V gene, CDR1 is LGHNA and CDR2 is YNFKEQ. The CDR3 totals 15 residues. CDR3 sequence reads: CASSQEESGSSPLHF. The part of the CDR3 DNA that was read is TGCGCCAGCAGCCAAGAGGAGTCAGGGAGTTCACCC.

This clone was recorded at least ten times. The read comes to an end 3 residues before the CDR3 does, leaving the germline J gene to fill in the end. The chain employs TRBV7-2 and TRBJ1-1, with TRBD1 matching over 8 bases. Germline values: CDR1 SGHTA, CDR2 FQGNSA. This CDR3 comprises 14 residues. CDR3 bases read: TGTGCCAGCAGCGTCGATGGGACAGGAAAGACG. Translated, it gives CASSVDGTGKT. The entire CDR3 protein is CASSVDGTGKTAFF.